This T cell receptor beta chain was obtained from a study of PD-1 blockade in classical Hodgkin lymphoma. The repertoire was sequenced with immunoSEQ multiplex PCR; TCRdb's copy has only in-frame clones and lacks some. The sample consists of around 27,000 clones, around 80% of them appearing once. All trial patients relapsed after autologous stem cell transplantation. Looked up from germline, CDR1 is MDHEN and CDR2 is SYDVKM. V lost 3 bases and J lost 5, with 10 bases in between. The CDR3 totals 13 residues. The receptor's source is a human donor with classical Hodgkin lymphoma. This specimen consisted of peripheral blood mononuclear cells (PBMCs), obtained before the second cycle of nivolumab. This chain joins TRBV28 and TRBJ2-5; D gene uncertain. CDR3 DNA: TGTGCCAGCAGTTTTACGGGCAAGGAGACCCAGTACTTC. It codes for CASSFTGKETQYF.